Sequencing of this TCR beta chain was carried out in a study of Graves' ophthalmopathy and Graves' hyperthyroidism. About the study: Hyperthyroidism showing no ophthalmopathy within 18 months of follow-up was stable.

This clonotype appeared many times. Its antigen remains unknown. Study-wide points: Prediction of ophthalmopathy progression reached roughly 70% sensitivity and around 76% specificity. In blood appeared most of the expanded thyroid clonotypes whose frequency exceeded 0.001.

The V gene lost 7 bases and the J gene lost 8 bases, with 17 bases spanning the gap. Germline V gene lookup returns CDR1 MNHEY and CDR2 SVGAGI. CDR3 length: 13 amino acids. The authors amplified TCR beta CDR3 regions, and they did so from RNA transcripts for repertoire sequencing. HTBI primers were used in a first-round RT-PCR, which preceded a second-round multiplex PCR. Using its own MiXCR run on the multiplex PCR reads, TCRdb lists one record per CDR3 protein. The sample holds some 1.1 million distinct CDR3 sequences; approximately 35% are singletons and the top ten take around 10%. The receptor was derived from an adult man with Graves' hyperthyroidism. The chain has TRBV6-5 and TRBJ1-2; D perhaps matches TRBD1 (5 bases). Source material: peripheral blood or thyroid tissue (not recorded which). The CDR3 sequence is CASTTTDSRGYTF. The CDR3 DNA follows: TGTGCCAGCACCACAACTGACAGCCGGGGCTACACCTTC.